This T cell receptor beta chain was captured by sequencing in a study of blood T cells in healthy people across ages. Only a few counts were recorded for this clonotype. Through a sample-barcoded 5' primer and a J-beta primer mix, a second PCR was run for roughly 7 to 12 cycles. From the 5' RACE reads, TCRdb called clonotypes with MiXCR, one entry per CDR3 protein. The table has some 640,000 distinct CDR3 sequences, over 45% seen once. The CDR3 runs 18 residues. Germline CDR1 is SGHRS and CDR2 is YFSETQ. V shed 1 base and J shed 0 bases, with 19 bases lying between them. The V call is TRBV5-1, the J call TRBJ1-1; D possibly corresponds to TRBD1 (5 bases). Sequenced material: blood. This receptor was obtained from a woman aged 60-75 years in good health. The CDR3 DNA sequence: TGCGCCAGCAGCTTGTATTTTTCTGGGGGGATAATGAACACTGAAGCTTTCTTT. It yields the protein CASSLYFSGGIMNTEAFF.